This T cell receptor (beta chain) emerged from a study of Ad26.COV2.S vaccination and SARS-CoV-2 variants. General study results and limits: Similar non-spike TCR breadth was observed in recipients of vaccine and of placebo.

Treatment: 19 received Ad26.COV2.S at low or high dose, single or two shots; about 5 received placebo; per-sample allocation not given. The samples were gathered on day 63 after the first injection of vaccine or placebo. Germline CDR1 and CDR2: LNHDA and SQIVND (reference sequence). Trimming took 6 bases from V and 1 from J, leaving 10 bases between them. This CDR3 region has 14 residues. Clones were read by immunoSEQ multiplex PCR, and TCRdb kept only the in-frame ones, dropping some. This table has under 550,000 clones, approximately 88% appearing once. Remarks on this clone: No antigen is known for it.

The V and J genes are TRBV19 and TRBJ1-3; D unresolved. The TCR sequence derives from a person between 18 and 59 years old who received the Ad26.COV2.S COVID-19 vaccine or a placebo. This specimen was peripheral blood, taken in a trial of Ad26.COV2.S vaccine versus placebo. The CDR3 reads CASSLRISGNTIYF. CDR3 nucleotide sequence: TGTGCCAGTAGCCTTAGAATATCTGGAAACACCATATATTTT.